The 18 T cell receptor beta chains in this list originate from one sample, sequenced in a study of shared clonotypes between healthy human individuals. The protocol was immunoSEQ multiplex PCR, while the TCRdb copy is restricted to in-frame clones and leaves out a portion. This repertoire shows 95,000 to 120,000 clones, 55% to 80% found once; its top ten account for approximately 25%. Sequencing was carried out using memory CD8+ T cells sorted from blood. Subset given: CD45RO+ cells pooled with CCR7-negative TemRA cells. The receptors stem from a young woman in good health.

The chain uses TRBV18 and TRBJ1-2; D unclear. Trimming cost V 2 bases and J 0 bases, with 7 bases left between them. CDR1 is KGHSH, CDR2 LQKENI, per germline. The CDR3 covers 14 residues. CDR3 in DNA: TGTGCCAGCTCACCATATCCGGCTAACTATGGCTACACCTTC. The encoded protein is CASSPYPANYGYTF.

As DNA, the CDR3 is TGTGCCTGGATTACAGGACCTGCCTCCTACGAGCAGTACTTC. Protein: CAWITGPASYEQYF. V gene TRBV30 combines with J gene TRBJ2-7; D is perhaps TRBD1 (5 bases). The germline V gene has CDR1 GTSNPN and CDR2 SVGIG (reference sequence). Trimming stripped 4 bases from V and 0 bases from J, with 13 bases between. This CDR3 is built from 14 residues.

The gene calls are TRBV5-6 and TRBJ1-3; D gene ambiguous. Germline CDR1 and CDR2: SGHDT and YYEEEE. The ends were cut back, 3 bases at V and 0 bases at J, with 13 bases in the middle. The CDR3 has 16 amino acids. The CDR3: CASSSSVGFSGNTIYF. The CDR3 nucleotides are TGTGCCAGCAGCTCGAGCGTGGGTTTCTCTGGAAACACCATATATTTT.

The gene calls are TRBV28 and TRBJ1-5; D unclear. Germline V gives CDR1 MDHEN, CDR2 SYDVKM. The CDR3 consists of 14 residues. The V gene lost 3 bases and the J gene lost 9 bases, with 15 bases spanning the gap. The CDR3 DNA reads as TGTGCCAGCAGTTTTATGGCAGATTGGGGGCCCCAGCATTTT. Protein: CASSFMADWGPQHF.

CDR3 coding DNA: TGCGCCAGCAGCTTCACAGGGTTCCCCAATGAGCAGTTCTTC. Translating gives CASSFTGFPNEQFF. The chain combines TRBV5-1 with TRBJ2-1; the D gene is possibly TRBD1 (6 bases). The CDR3 has 14 amino acids. The germline V and J ends were trimmed by 2 bases and 6 bases, with 12 bases remaining between them. CDR1 SGHRS and CDR2 YFSETQ come from the germline V gene.

This clone is medium-sized. The chain links TRBV6-1 to TRBJ1-4; 7 bases line up with TRBD1. Germline lookup yields CDR1 MNHNS and CDR2 SASEGT. V shed 0 bases, J shed 10 bases, and the junction held 11 bases outside the gene matches. CDR3 length equals 16 residues. The CDR3 DNA reads as TGTGCCAGCAGTGAAGCTATAGGGGGCGGGGCCGGAAAACTGTTTTTT. Residues: CASSEAIGGGAGKLFF.

The gene calls are TRBV2 and TRBJ2-1; D may match TRBD1 or TRBD2 (5 bases each). This CDR3 has 17 amino acids. The V and J ends lost 2 bases and 5 bases respectively, with 19 bases between them. CDR1 SNHLY and CDR2 FYNNEI come from the germline V gene. The CDR3 DNA reads TGTGCCAGCAGTGAAATCCTTCGTTGGGACGGGAACAATGAGCAGTTCTTC. Its translation: CASSEILRWDGNNEQFF.

This clone has only a few counts. V is TRBV7-3 and J is TRBJ1-1; D uncertain. Germline V gene lookup returns CDR1 SGHTA and CDR2 FQGTGA. The length of the CDR3 is 15 residues. Trimming removed 0 bases at V and 3 bases at J, with 11 bases between. CDR3 sequence: CASSLTPGWDTEAFF. CDR3 DNA sequence: TGTGCCAGCAGCTTAACCCCTGGGTGGGACACTGAAGCTTTCTTT.

This chain uses TRBV5-5 with TRBJ2-7, with unresolved D. Trimming left V 3 bases short and J 0 bases short, with 10 bases between. The germline gives CDR1 SGHKS, CDR2 YYEKEE (reference sequence). This CDR3 contains 14 residues. The CDR3 loop reads CASSWTHGSYEQYF. For the CDR3, the DNA is TGTGCCAGCAGCTGGACCCATGGCTCCTACGAGCAGTACTTC.

V is TRBV7-9 and J is TRBJ1-1; TRBD1 agrees at 10 bases. The V gene's germline CDR1 is SEHNR and CDR2 FQNEAQ (reference sequence). Trimming cost V 6 bases and J 2 bases; bases outside gene matches: 9. This CDR3 region has 16 residues. CDR3 sequence (DNA): TGTGCCAGCAGTTTCCCCGGGACAGGGGATAACACTGAAGCTTTCTTT. It is translated as CASSFPGTGDNTEAFF.

At least ten counts were recorded for this clone. The chain uses TRBV5-1 and TRBJ2-7; D might be TRBD2 (6 bases). Germline V lookup: CDR1 SGHRS, CDR2 YFSETQ. The CDR3 has 14 amino acids. V was trimmed by 4 bases and J by 7 bases, leaving 18 bases between them. The CDR3 is CASSLWDSRGEQYF. CDR3 nucleotides: TGCGCCAGCAGCCTGTGGGACTCCCGGGGGGAGCAGTACTTC.

CDR3 amino acids: CASSDTGSGSQPQHF. Written as DNA, the CDR3 is TGTGCCAGCAGTGATACAGGGTCGGGGAGTCAGCCCCAGCATTTT. This sequence joins TRBV6-1 and TRBJ1-5; a possible D gene is TRBD1 (6 bases). The V and J ends lost 3 bases and 6 bases respectively, with 15 bases between them. Looked up from germline, CDR1 is MNHNS and CDR2 is SASEGT. The CDR3 sequence is 15 residues long.

This clone was observed a handful of times. The chain joins TRBV29-1 to TRBJ2-3, with unresolved D. Germline assignment: CDR1 SQVTM and CDR2 ANQGSEA. This CDR3 region has 12 residues. V dropped 0 bases and J dropped 2 bases, with 3 bases sitting between them. The CDR3 coding sequence is TGCAGCGTTGAAGAGAACACAGATACGCAGTATTTT. Its protein product is CSVEENTDTQYF.

This sequence joins TRBV29-1 and TRBJ2-7, with D possibly TRBD1 on 6 matching bases. This CDR3 comprises 14 residues. The V and J ends lost 0 bases and 4 bases respectively, with 13 bases between them. The V gene's germline CDR1 is SQVTM and CDR2 ANQGSEA. CDR3 coding DNA: TGCAGCGTTGAAGAAGGACAGCCGGCTTACGAGCAGTACTTC. Protein sequence: CSVEEGQPAYEQYF.

This clone turned up a few times. This sequence joins TRBV5-6 and TRBJ2-1, with D uncertain. The CDR3 has 14 amino acids. CDR1 SGHDT and CDR2 YYEEEE come from the germline V gene. The ends were cut back, 2 bases at V and 0 bases at J, with 6 bases in the middle. This CDR3 reads CASSFLGSYNEQFF. The CDR3, as DNA: TGTGCCAGCAGCTTTCTAGGCTCCTACAATGAGCAGTTCTTC.

There are a few counts of this clone. The chain has TRBV29-1 and TRBJ2-1, with TRBD2 as a possible D gene (6 bases). This CDR3 has 15 residues. CDR1 is SQVTM and CDR2 is ANQGSEA in the germline V gene. V was clipped by 7 bases and J by 1 base, with 17 bases between them. The CDR3 sequence is CSAPESGLSYNEQFF. The DNA of the CDR3 is TGCAGCGCTCCTGAGAGCGGACTATCCTACAATGAGCAGTTCTTC.

This chain joins TRBV4-1 and TRBJ2-3; TRBD1 aligns across 7 bases. Looked up from germline, CDR1 is MGHRA and CDR2 is YSYEKL. Losses at the gene ends were 1 base for V and 6 bases for J; bases not matched to a gene: 7. This CDR3 has 15 amino acids. The CDR3 sequence: CASSQGQGGKDTQYF. As DNA, the CDR3 is TGCGCCAGCAGCCAAGGACAGGGTGGTAAGGATACGCAGTATTTT.

This clone appeared a few times. The chain uses TRBV7-8 and TRBJ2-1; TRBD2 is a possible D gene (5 bases). CDR3 size: 12 residues. V was pared by 5 bases and J by 7 bases, with 9 bases between. Germline loops: CDR1 SGHVS, CDR2 FQNEAQ. The CDR3 nucleotides read TGTGCCAGCAGCCAGGACTTAAATGAGCAGTTCTTC. It encodes CASSQDLNEQFF.